Listed below are T cell receptor beta chains from one sample, sequenced in a study of cytomegalovirus exposure and HLA in healthy donors. Profiled with immunoSEQ multiplex PCR; TCRdb holds only in-frame clones, not every one. The sample has roughly 110,000 clones, about 80% seen once; the top ten hold approximately 2.6%. Material for sequencing was PBMCs. The receptors were sampled from a man under 40 in good health and CMV-seropositive. Each CDR3 is given with its conserved first and last residue.

TRBJ1-2 TRBV11-2 CASSHTENYGYTF
TRBJ2-7 TRBV5-6 CASSLQGGSYEQYF
TRBJ1-5 TRBV5-6 CASSFRTGFGQPQHF
TRBJ2-7 TRBV13 CASSLNVDSYEQYF
TRBJ2-5 TRBV5-1 CASSLAAAGAGETQYF
TRBJ1-6 TRBV19 CASSFRGNSPLHF
TRBJ2-5 TRBV15 CATSREGAQQETQYF
TRBJ2-5 TRBV5-1 CASSLGEETQYF
TRBJ1-2 TRBV2 CASSETLTGHYGYTF
TRBJ2-2 TRBV6-1 CASSESSGGPGSGELFF
TRBJ1-1 TRBV6-1 CASSEWDKNTEAFF
TRBJ2-7 TRBV16 CASSQSYSTYEQYF
TRBJ1-1 TRBV5-5 CASGNRGVRNTEAFF
TRBJ1-5 TRBV7-7 CASSPGPDQPQHF
TRBJ2-2 TRBV10-1 CASSAQNTGELFF
TRBJ2-7 TRBV9 CASSPRQAPYEQYF
TRBJ2-7 TRBV6-5 CASSYSTGDREQYF
TRBJ2-3 TRBV11-2 CASSLTSGGSDTQYF
TRBJ2-5 TRBV7-7 CASSLHRDLETQYF
TRBJ2-1 TRBV5-1 CASSQDREGNEQFF
TRBJ1-4 TRBV6-1 CASSEWQGANEKLFF
TRBJ1-1 TRBV6-1 CASSEFGLNTEAFF
TRBJ1-4 TRBV29-1 CSAGTEREKLFF
TRBJ1-1 TRBV5-1 CASSSRDTGYTEAFF
TRBJ1-6 TRBV4-2 CASSQDGQEDSPLHF
TRBJ2-5 TRBV6-5 CALRFRGRGETQYF
TRBJ1-4 TRBV5-6 CASSPEGAPNEKLFF
TRBJ2-7 TRBV6-1 CASSDPGDHEQYF
TRBJ2-7 TRBV5-1 CASSLDSTSYEQYF
TRBJ2-3 TRBV5-4 CASSVQGTDTQYF
TRBJ2-7 TRBV2 CASSAEGLAGAGDEQYF
TRBJ1-1 TRBV15 CATSRQDRRTEAFF
TRBJ2-1 TRBV5-4 CASTPDGRGEQFF
TRBJ1-2 TRBV11-1 CASRGGSYGYTF
TRBJ2-3 TRBV5-4 CASSLGGLGGLTDTQYF
TRBJ2-2 TRBV7-9 CASSLDLDLTGELFF
TRBJ2-1 TRBV5-1 CASSPGQGSYNEQFF
TRBJ1-1 TRBV27 CASTTYGTGKSEAFF
TRBJ1-2 TRBV25-1 CASAGGDYGYTF
NA TRBV2 CASSERGRAYEQYF
TRBJ1-6 TRBV2 CASSDKGRGSFSSPLHF
TRBJ2-1 TRBV14 CASSRGDSRYNEQFF
TRBJ2-4 TRBV18 CASSTGQKNSQYF
TRBJ2-7 TRBV4-1 CASSQDKGTGAYEQYF